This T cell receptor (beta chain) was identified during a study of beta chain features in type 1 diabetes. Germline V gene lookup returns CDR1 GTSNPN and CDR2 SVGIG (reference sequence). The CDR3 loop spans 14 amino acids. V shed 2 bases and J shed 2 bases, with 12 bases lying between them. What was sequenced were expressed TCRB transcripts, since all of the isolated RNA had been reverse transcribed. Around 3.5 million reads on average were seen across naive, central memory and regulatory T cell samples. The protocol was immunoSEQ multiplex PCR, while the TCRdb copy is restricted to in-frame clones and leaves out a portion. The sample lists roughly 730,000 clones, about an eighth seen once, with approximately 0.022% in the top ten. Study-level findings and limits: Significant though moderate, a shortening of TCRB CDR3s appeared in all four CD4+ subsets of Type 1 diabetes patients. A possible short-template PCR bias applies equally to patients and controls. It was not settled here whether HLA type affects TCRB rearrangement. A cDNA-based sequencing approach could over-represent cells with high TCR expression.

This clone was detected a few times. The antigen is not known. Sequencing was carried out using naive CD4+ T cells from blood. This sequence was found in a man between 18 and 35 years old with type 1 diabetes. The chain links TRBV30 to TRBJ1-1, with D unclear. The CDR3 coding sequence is TGTGCCTGGAGTAGTTGGACTGCTAACACTGAAGCTTTCTTT. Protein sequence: CAWSSWTANTEAFF.